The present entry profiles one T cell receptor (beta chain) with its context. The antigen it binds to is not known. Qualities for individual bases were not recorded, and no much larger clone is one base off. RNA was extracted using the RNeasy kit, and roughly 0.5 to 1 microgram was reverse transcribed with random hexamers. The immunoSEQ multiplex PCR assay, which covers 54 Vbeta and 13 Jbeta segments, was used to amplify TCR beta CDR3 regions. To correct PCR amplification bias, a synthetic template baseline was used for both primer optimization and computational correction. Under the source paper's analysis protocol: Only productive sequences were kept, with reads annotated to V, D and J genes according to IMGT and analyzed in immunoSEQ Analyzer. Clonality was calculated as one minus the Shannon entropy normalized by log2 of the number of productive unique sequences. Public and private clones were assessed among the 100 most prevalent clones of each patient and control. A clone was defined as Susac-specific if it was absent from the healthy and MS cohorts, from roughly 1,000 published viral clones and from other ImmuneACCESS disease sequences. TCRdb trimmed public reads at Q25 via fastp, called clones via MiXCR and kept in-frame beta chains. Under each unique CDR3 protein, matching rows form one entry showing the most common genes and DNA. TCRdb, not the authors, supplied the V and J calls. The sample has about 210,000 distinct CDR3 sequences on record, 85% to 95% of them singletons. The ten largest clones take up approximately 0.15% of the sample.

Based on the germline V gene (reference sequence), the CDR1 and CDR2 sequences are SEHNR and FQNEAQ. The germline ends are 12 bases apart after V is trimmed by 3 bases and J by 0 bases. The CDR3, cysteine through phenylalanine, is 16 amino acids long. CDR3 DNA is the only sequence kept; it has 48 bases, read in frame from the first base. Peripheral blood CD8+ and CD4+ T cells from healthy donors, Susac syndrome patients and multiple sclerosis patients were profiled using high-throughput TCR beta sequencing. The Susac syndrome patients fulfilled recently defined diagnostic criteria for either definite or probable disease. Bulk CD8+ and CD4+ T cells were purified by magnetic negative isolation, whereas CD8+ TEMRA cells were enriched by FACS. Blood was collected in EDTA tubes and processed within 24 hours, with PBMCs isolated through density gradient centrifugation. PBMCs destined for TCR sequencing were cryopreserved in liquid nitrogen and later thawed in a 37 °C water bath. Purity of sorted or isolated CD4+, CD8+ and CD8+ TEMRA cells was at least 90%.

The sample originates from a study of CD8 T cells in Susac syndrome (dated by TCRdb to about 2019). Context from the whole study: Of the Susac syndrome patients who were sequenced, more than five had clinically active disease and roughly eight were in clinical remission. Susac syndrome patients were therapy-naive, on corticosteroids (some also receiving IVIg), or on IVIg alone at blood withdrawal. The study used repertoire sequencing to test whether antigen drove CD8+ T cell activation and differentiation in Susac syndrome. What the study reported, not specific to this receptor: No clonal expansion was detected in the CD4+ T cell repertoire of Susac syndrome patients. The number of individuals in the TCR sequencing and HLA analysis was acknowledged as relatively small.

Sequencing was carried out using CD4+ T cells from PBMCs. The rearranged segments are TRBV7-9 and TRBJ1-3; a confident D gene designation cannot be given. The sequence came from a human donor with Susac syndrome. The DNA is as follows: TGTGCCAGCAGCTTTAGTACTGGACGCTCTGGAAACACCATATATTTT. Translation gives CASSFSTGRSGNTIYF.